Shown below are 21 T cell receptor beta chains from a single sample sequenced in a study of blood T cell repertoires in COVID-19 (dated by TCRdb to 2018 to 2020). Library preparation used the immunoSEQ multiplex PCR assay. The clones in this table, taken by TCRdb from immuneACCESS, are in-frame only. Not every clone is retained; where verified, under half of the shortfall comes from an unresolved V gene, and the cause of the rest is unknown. The sample contains about 71,000 clones, about 79% of them found a single time. Roughly 27% of the sample comes from the top ten. Material: peripheral blood. These receptors were taken from a man aged 70-80 years with acute or convalescent COVID-19.

The chain uses TRBV19 and TRBJ1-5; 7 bases map to TRBD1. This CDR3 is 14 amino acids long. J was trimmed by 7 bases and V by 8 bases; bases with no gene match: 11. CDR1 is LNHDA and CDR2 is SQIVND in the germline V gene (reference sequence). The CDR3 DNA is TGTGCCAGTCAGACAGGGTCAATCGGGCAGCCCCAGCATTTT. It translates to CASQTGSIGQPQHF.

The J gene is TRBJ2-2, the V gene TRBV30; perhaps TRBD2 as D (5 bases). From germline, CDR1 is GTSNPN and CDR2 SVGIG (reference sequence). The V gene lost 4 bases and the J gene lost 5 bases, with 17 bases spanning the gap. This CDR3 is 15 amino acids long. Here the CDR3 DNA reads TGTGCCTGGACCCCGGGTAGCGAGATTACCGGGGAGCTGTTTTTT. Residues: CAWTPGSEITGELFF. The full variable domain, in which reference TRBV30 and TRBJ2-2 provide the parts outside the CDR3, is SQTIHQWPATLVQPVGSPLSLECTVEGTSNPNLYWYRQAAGRGLQLLFYSVGIGQISSEVPQNLSASRPQDRQFILSSKKLLLSDSGFYLCAWTPGSEITGELFFGEGSRLTVL.

This rearrangement joins TRBV10-3 to TRBJ1-1; 11 bases line up with TRBD1. The CDR3 is made up of 17 amino acids. Germline CDR1 ENHRY, CDR2 SYGVKD. V dropped 5 bases and J dropped 0; count of bases not matched to a gene: 8. CDR3: CAISRDRGNTMNTEAFF. The CDR3 bases are TGTGCCATCAGTAGGGACAGGGGGAATACCATGAACACTGAAGCTTTCTTT.

The rearrangement uses TRBV5-1 and TRBJ1-1; D not resolved. The V end lost 4 bases, the J end lost 2 bases, and 12 bases lay between the germline ends. This CDR3 has 14 amino acids. Per the germline V gene, CDR1 is SGHRS and CDR2 is YFSETQ. Here the CDR3 DNA reads TGCGCCAGCAGCCCTGCGCCCCCAAACACTGAAGCTTTCTTT. Protein product: CASSPAPPNTEAFF.

This chain links TRBV5-1 with TRBJ1-1; weak D call: TRBD1 (6 bases). V dropped 1 base and J dropped 4 bases, with 11 bases sitting between them. Looked up from germline, CDR1 is SGHRS and CDR2 is YFSETQ. The CDR3 contains 14 residues. CDR3 sequence: CASSLQGFSTEAFF. The CDR3 DNA reads TGCGCCAGCAGCTTGCAGGGGTTCAGCACTGAAGCTTTCTTT.

In this sample, this clone turned up a few times. The V gene is TRBV4-1, the J gene TRBJ1-1; perhaps TRBD1 as D (6 bases). In germline, CDR1 is MGHRA, CDR2 YSYEKL. The CDR3 consists of 15 residues. The V gene lost 1 base and the J gene lost 6 bases, with 15 bases spanning the gap. The CDR3 reads CASSQGVGGLAEAFF. CDR3 bases: TGCGCCAGCAGCCAAGGCGTAGGGGGATTGGCTGAAGCTTTCTTT.

The chain joins TRBV19 to TRBJ1-5; TRBD1 agrees at 7 bases. V lost 4 bases and J lost 1; bases outside the gene matches: 13. CDR3 size: 18 residues. Germline values: CDR1 LNHDA, CDR2 SQIVND (reference sequence). CDR3 loop: CASSTPGRGKGSNQPQHF. The CDR3 DNA reads as TGTGCCAGTAGTACCCCGGGCAGGGGGAAGGGGAGCAATCAGCCCCAGCATTTT.

This clone was observed a handful of times. V and J are TRBV25-1 and TRBJ2-7, with no clear D. Germline lookup yields CDR1 MGHDK and CDR2 SYGVNS. The CDR3 has 15 amino acids. With 2 bases removed from V and 2 bases from J, the gap between germline ends came to 13 bases. The CDR3 here is CASSEAGSPTYEQYF. In nucleotides, the CDR3 is TGTGCCAGCAGTGAAGCCGGGTCTCCGACCTACGAGCAGTACTTC.

The V and J genes are TRBV30 and TRBJ2-1; TRBD2 matches 7 bases. J was trimmed by 5 bases and V by 4 bases; bases with no gene match: 8. The CDR3 length is 14 residues. CDR1 and CDR2 from the germline V gene are GTSNPN and SVGIG (reference sequence). CDR3 sequence: CAWNGLAEDNEQFF. The CDR3 DNA is TGTGCCTGGAATGGTCTAGCGGAAGACAATGAGCAGTTCTTC.

Here the CDR3 reads CASSLGRGGGEKLFF. As DNA, the CDR3 is TGTGCCAGCAGCTTGGGCAGGGGAGGGGGTGAAAAACTGTTTTTT. The rearrangement joins TRBV5-5 to TRBJ1-4; D perhaps matches TRBD1 (6 bases). Germline V lookup: CDR1 SGHKS, CDR2 YYEKEE (reference sequence). V was pared by 0 bases and J by 7 bases, with 13 bases between. The CDR3 spans 15 residues.

This clone was detected once. The chain is built from TRBV10-3 and TRBJ2-3; 9 bases are a match to TRBD2. The CDR3 covers 13 residues. Germline V gives CDR1 ENHRY, CDR2 SYGVKD. J lost 4 bases, V lost 7 bases, and 3 bases had no gene match. The CDR3 nucleotides are TGTGCCATCACGCGGGAGGGACCAGATACGCAGTATTTT. This codes for CAITREGPDTQYF.

The chain uses TRBV4-1 and TRBJ2-4; weak D call: TRBD1 (7 bases). The CDR3 length is 15 residues. Trimming took off 0 bases at V and 8 bases at J, with 14 bases between the two ends. Germline CDR1 reads MGHRA; CDR2 reads YSYEKL. In nucleotides, the CDR3 is TGCGCCAGCAGCCAAGAGAAGGAGGGGGCTTACATTCAGTACTTC. This gives the protein CASSQEKEGAYIQYF.

The genes are TRBV7-9 and TRBJ2-1; 7 nucleotides align to TRBD2. CDR1 and CDR2 (germline): SEHNR, FQNEAQ (reference sequence). The CDR3 has 13 amino acids. V was pared by 7 bases and J by 9 bases, with 9 bases of the junction left unmatched. The CDR3 protein is CASTGWVAGEQFF. The CDR3, as DNA: TGTGCCAGCACTGGGTGGGTAGCGGGTGAGCAGTTCTTC.

The rearrangement links TRBV6-2 or TRBV6-3 to TRBJ2-3, with 9 bases fitting TRBD2. Trimming cost V 4 bases and J 6 bases; bases outside gene matches: 14. Germline V lookup: CDR1 MNHEY, CDR2 SVGEGT. This CDR3 contains 17 residues. The CDR3 DNA follows: TGTGCCAGCAGTTTTGTCATCGGAGCGGGAGGTTCTGATACGCAGTATTTT. This sequence encodes CASSFVIGAGGSDTQYF.

The chain couples TRBV18 to TRBJ2-7; D not certain. V gave up 0 bases and J gave up 5 bases, with 14 bases separating them. The CDR3 runs 15 residues. CDR1 and CDR2 from the germline V gene are KGHSH and LQKENI. CDR3 sequence: CASSPPAKSGDEQYF. CDR3 nucleotides: TGTGCCAGCTCACCACCAGCCAAAAGTGGAGACGAGCAGTACTTC. Drawing the rest from reference TRBV18 and TRBJ2-7, the complete variable domain is NAGVMQNPRHLVRRRGQEARLRCSPMKGHSHVYWYRQLPEEGLKFMVYLQKENIIDESGMPKERFSAEFPKEGPSILRIQQVVRGDSAAYFCASSPPAKSGDEQYFGPGTRLTVT.

The CDR3 DNA follows: TGTGCCAGTAGTATAAGGCAGGGCGACACTGAAGCTTTCTTT. This codes for CASSIRQGDTEAFF. The gene calls are TRBV19 and TRBJ1-1, with a possible D match to TRBD1 (5 bases). The CDR3 contains 14 residues. CDR1 is LNHDA and CDR2 is SQIVND in the germline V gene (reference sequence). Trimming left V 2 bases short and J 3 bases short, with 10 bases between.

The V gene is TRBV6-2 or TRBV6-3, the J gene TRBJ2-7; a weak D match, TRBD1 (5 bases). The germline gives CDR1 MNHEY, CDR2 SVGEGT. Trimming removed 2 bases at V and 7 bases at J, with 18 bases between. The CDR3 is 15 residues long. The CDR3 loop is CASSYRLPRGQEQYF. The CDR3, as DNA: TGTGCCAGCAGTTACCGCCTCCCTAGGGGTCAGGAGCAGTACTTC.

The rearrangement uses TRBV30 and TRBJ2-1, with 9 bases fitting TRBD2. This CDR3 has 15 residues. After removal of 0 bases from V and 8 bases from J, the junction contained 8 bases not matched to a gene. CDR1 GTSNPN and CDR2 SVGIG come from the germline V gene (reference sequence). CDR3 residues: CAWSVYSGRGDEQFF. DNA of the CDR3: TGTGCCTGGAGTGTTTATAGCGGGAGAGGCGATGAGCAGTTCTTC.

The chain links TRBV7-6 to TRBJ1-6; D not resolved. CDR1 SGHVS and CDR2 FNYEAQ come from the germline V gene. The CDR3 runs 14 residues. The germline V and J ends were trimmed by 5 bases and 6 bases, with 11 bases remaining between them. CDR3 amino acids: CASSPETFNSPLHF. In DNA form, the CDR3 reads TGTGCCAGCAGCCCGGAGACCTTTAATTCACCCCTCCACTTT.

This chain's CDR3 is CASSSGADTQYF. The CDR3 bases are TGTGCCAGCAGTTCGGGGGCAGATACGCAGTATTTT. The chain combines TRBV6-2 or TRBV6-3 with TRBJ2-3; weak D call: TRBD2 (6 bases). V lost 4 bases and J lost 4, with 6 bases in between. This CDR3 is built from 12 residues. Germline V lookup: CDR1 MNHEY, CDR2 SVGEGT.

V is TRBV7-9 and J is TRBJ2-1, with 7 bases lining up with TRBD2. This CDR3 is 13 amino acids long. The V segment lost 5 bases and the J segment 8 bases; nucleotides outside the gene matches: 6. Germline CDR1 and CDR2: SEHNR and FQNEAQ (reference sequence). CDR3: CASSLAGVDEQFF. CDR3 sequence (DNA): TGTGCCAGCAGCCTCGCGGGGGTCGATGAGCAGTTCTTC.